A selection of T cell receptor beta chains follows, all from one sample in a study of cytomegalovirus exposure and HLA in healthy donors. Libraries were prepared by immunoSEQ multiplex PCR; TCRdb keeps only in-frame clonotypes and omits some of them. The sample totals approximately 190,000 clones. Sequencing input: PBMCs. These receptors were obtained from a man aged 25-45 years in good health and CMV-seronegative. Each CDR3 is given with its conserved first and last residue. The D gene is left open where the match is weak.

CASSIGAASNQPQHF	TGTGCCAGTAGTATAGGGGCAGCTAGCAATCAGCCCCAGCATTTT	TRBJ1-5	-	15	TRBV19
CASRRDISSYEQYF	TGTGCCAGCCGACGGGACATCTCTTCCTACGAGCAGTACTTC	TRBJ2-7	-	14	TRBV6-5
CASSYSRGSESDTQYF	TGTGCCAGCAGTTATTCCCGGGGTAGCGAGTCGGATACGCAGTATTTT	TRBJ2-3	-	16	TRBV27
CASSPRGNTEAFF	TGTGCCAGCTCCCCAAGAGGGAACACTGAAGCTTTCTTT	TRBJ1-1	-	13	TRBV18
CASSSDRERGYTF	TGTGCCAGCAGTTCTGACAGGGAGCGAGGCTACACCTTC	TRBJ1-2	TRBD1	13	TRBV6-4
CAWSSGPSQHF	TGTGCCTGGAGCTCTGGGCCTTCTCAGCATTTT	TRBJ1-5	-	11	TRBV30
CASSLAVRGPDTEAFF	TGTGCCAGCAGCTTAGCGGTGCGCGGGCCAGACACTGAAGCTTTCTTT	TRBJ1-1	-	16	TRBV11-2
CASSISRAEASYTGELFF	TGTGCCAGCAGCATCTCGAGGGCGGAAGCGTCCTACACCGGGGAGCTGTTTTTT	TRBJ2-2	-	18	TRBV27
CATSRDSGSYNEQFF	TGTGCCACCAGCAGAGATTCGGGCTCCTACAATGAGCAGTTCTTC	TRBJ2-1	-	15	TRBV15
CASLGTNSGELFF	TGCGCCAGCTTAGGGACAAACAGCGGGGAACTGTTTTTT	TRBJ2-2	-	13	TRBV5-1
CAWMGRRKTSGFQETQYF	TGTGCCTGGATGGGTAGGCGGAAGACTAGCGGATTCCAAGAGACCCAGTACTTC	TRBJ2-5	TRBD2	18	TRBV30
CASSHQGSTEAFF	TGTGCCAGCAGCCACCAGGGTAGCACTGAAGCTTTCTTT	TRBJ1-1	-	13	TRBV11-2
CASSHPPGTKNTEAFF	TGTGCCAGCAGCCACCCCCCCGGGACAAAAAACACTGAAGCTTTCTTT	TRBJ1-1	-	16	TRBV28
CASSPPRGLTYEQYF	TGTGCCAGCAGCCCCCCGAGGGGGCTAACCTACGAGCAGTACTTC	TRBJ2-7	TRBD1	15	TRBV14
CASSEGTGEETQYF	TGCGCCAGCAGTGAGGGGACAGGGGAAGAGACCCAGTACTTC	TRBJ2-5	TRBD1	14	TRBV10-1
CASSLRPGRARTGELFF	TGTGCCAGCAGCCTCCGTCCCGGGAGGGCCAGAACCGGGGAGCTGTTTTTT	TRBJ2-2	TRBD2	17	TRBV28
CATSRSSAGGNQPQHF	TGTGCCACCAGCAGGAGTTCGGCGGGTGGCAATCAGCCCCAGCATTTT	TRBJ1-5	-	16	TRBV15
CASSLRTSGGRDEQFF	TGTGCCAGCAGCTTAAGGACTAGCGGGGGGCGGGATGAGCAGTTCTTC	TRBJ2-1	TRBD2	16	TRBV11-2
CASSFDSAYTEAFF	TGTGCCAGCAGCTTCGATAGCGCCTACACTGAAGCTTTCTTT	TRBJ1-1	-	14	TRBV7-8
CASSLKIQIGNTIYF	TGTGCCAGCAGCTTGAAGATACAGATTGGAAACACCATATATTTT	TRBJ1-3	-	15	TRBV5-6
CASSVALGIRAGEGNEQFF	TGTGCCAGCAGCGTAGCCCTTGGGATTCGAGCGGGAGAGGGCAATGAGCAGTTCTTC	TRBJ2-1	TRBD2	19	TRBV9
CASMFERGYYIEAFF	TGTGCCAGCATGTTCGAACGCGGGTACTATATCGAAGCTTTCTTT	TRBJ1-1	-	15	TRBV6-5
CASSGGGEQYF	TGTGCCAGCAGCGGGGGGGGCGAGCAGTACTTC	TRBJ2-7	TRBD2	11	TRBV7-9
CASIGLAGFEQFF	TGTGCCAGCATCGGGCTAGCGGGATTTGAGCAGTTCTTC	TRBJ2-1	TRBD2	13	TRBV6-1
CASSHTGGTNEKLFF	TGTGCCAGCAGTCATACAGGGGGGACTAATGAAAAACTGTTTTTT	TRBJ1-4	TRBD1	15	TRBV9
CASSSLTSGRTSTDTQYF	TGTGCCAGCAGCTCCCTGACTAGCGGGAGGACTAGCACAGATACGCAGTATTTT	TRBJ2-3	TRBD2	18	TRBV11-2
CASSLVAGDTGELFF	TGTGCCAGCAGTTTAGTAGCGGGCGACACCGGGGAGCTGTTTTTT	TRBJ2-2	TRBD2	15	TRBV27
CASSPHGGEDEKLFF	TGTGCCAGCAGCCCCCACGGAGGTGAGGATGAAAAACTGTTTTTT	TRBJ1-4	-	15	TRBV9
CASSLSNRGGEPANTIYF	TGTGCCAGCAGTTTATCGAACCGGGGCGGGGAGCCCGCGAACACCATATATTTT	TRBJ1-3	-	18	TRBV27
CASSIWAVGGYTF	TGTGCCAGTAGTATTTGGGCAGTAGGCGGCTACACCTTC	TRBJ1-2	-	13	TRBV19
CASSLGANQETQYF	TGCGCCAGCAGCTTGGGGGCCAACCAAGAGACCCAGTACTTC	TRBJ2-5	-	14	TRBV5-1
CASSFPGHSNEKLFF	TGTGCCAGCAGTTTCCCAGGGCACTCTAATGAAAAACTGTTTTTT	TRBJ1-4	-	15	TRBV28
CARSPRGLPYEQYF	TGTGCCAGAAGCCCCAGAGGGCTTCCCTACGAGCAGTACTTC	TRBJ2-7	-	14	TRBV5-3
CASSVRGRDFSEAFF	TGTGCCAGCAGCGTCAGGGGGCGCGATTTCTCTGAAGCTTTCTTT	TRBJ1-1	TRBD1	15	TRBV5-6
CATPSESPPNYGYTF	TGTGCCACCCCCTCGGAGAGCCCCCCTAACTATGGCTACACCTTC	TRBJ1-2	-	15	TRBV5-4
CASSLGPLGGAEETQYF	TGTGCCAGCAGCTTGGGTCCCTTGGGGGGGGCAGAAGAGACCCAGTACTTC	TRBJ2-5	-	17	TRBV5-4
CASSSWTGAYEQYF	TGCGCCAGCAGCTCCTGGACAGGGGCCTACGAGCAGTACTTC	TRBJ2-7	TRBD1	14	TRBV5-1
CASHETSGRDYEQYF	TGTGCCAGCCATGAGACTAGCGGGAGAGACTACGAGCAGTACTTC	TRBJ2-7	TRBD2	15	TRBV2
CASSGPGLIYNEQFF	TGTGCCAGCAGCGGACCGGGACTCATCTACAATGAGCAGTTCTTC	TRBJ2-1	-	15	TRBV5-4
CASSPRGTSGRKGQFF	TGTGCCAGCAGCCCACGCGGGACTAGCGGGAGGAAGGGGCAGTTCTTC	TRBJ2-1	TRBD2	16	TRBV14
CASSVGLALNEQFF	TGTGCCAGCAGCGTGGGACTCGCTCTCAATGAGCAGTTCTTC	TRBJ2-1	-	14	TRBV9
CASSSTLTSTDTQYF	TGTGCCAGCAGCTCAACGCTCACTAGCACAGATACGCAGTATTTT	TRBJ2-3	-	15	TRBV7-9
CASSLTLDNSGSETQYF	TGTGCCAGCAGCTTAACGTTGGATAATAGCGGGAGTGAGACCCAGTACTTC	TRBJ2-5	TRBD2	17	TRBV7-3
CASSDPRSTDTQYF	TGTGCCAGCAGTGACCCTCGTAGCACAGATACGCAGTATTTT	TRBJ2-3	-	14	TRBV25-1
CASSVASSGHRELFF	TGTGCCAGCAGCGTAGCATCCTCTGGGCACCGGGAGCTGTTTTTT	TRBJ2-2	-	15	TRBV9
CASSRLRGSSYNEQFF	TGTGCCAGCAGCAGGCTGAGGGGGAGCTCCTACAATGAGCAGTTCTTC	TRBJ2-1	-	16	TRBV5-6
CASSLGQPNEKLFF	TGTGCCAGCAGCTTGGGACAGCCTAATGAAAAACTGTTTTTT	TRBJ1-4	TRBD1	14	TRBV7-6
CASSLTGGSTGELFF	TGCGCCAGCAGCTTGACAGGGGGTTCCACCGGGGAGCTGTTTTTT	TRBJ2-2	TRBD1	15	TRBV5-1
CASSPPRRGNTDTQYF	TGTGCCAGCTCACCACCTAGGCGCGGGAACACAGATACGCAGTATTTT	TRBJ2-3	-	16	TRBV18
CASSLVGTSEIEQYF	TGCGCCAGCAGCTTGGTCGGGACTAGCGAGATAGAGCAGTACTTC	TRBJ2-7	TRBD2	15	TRBV5-1
CASITGRGNTGELFF	TGTGCCAGTATTACAGGGCGCGGAAACACCGGGGAGCTGTTTTTT	TRBJ2-2	-	15	TRBV19
CASSDASDTTDTQYF	TGTGCCAGCAGTGACGCGTCGGACACCACAGATACGCAGTATTTT	TRBJ2-3	-	15	TRBV6-1
CASSHPGTAGETQYF	TGTGCCAGCAGTCACCCTGGGACTGCTGGGGAGACCCAGTACTTC	TRBJ2-5	-	15	TRBV28
CATSPGTGLDEKLFF	TGTGCCACAAGTCCCGGGACAGGTCTGGATGAAAAACTGTTTTTT	TRBJ1-4	TRBD1	15	TRBV10-3
CASSYSFSSYEQYF	TGTGCCAGCAGTTACTCTTTCAGCTCCTACGAGCAGTACTTC	TRBJ2-7	-	14	TRBV6-5